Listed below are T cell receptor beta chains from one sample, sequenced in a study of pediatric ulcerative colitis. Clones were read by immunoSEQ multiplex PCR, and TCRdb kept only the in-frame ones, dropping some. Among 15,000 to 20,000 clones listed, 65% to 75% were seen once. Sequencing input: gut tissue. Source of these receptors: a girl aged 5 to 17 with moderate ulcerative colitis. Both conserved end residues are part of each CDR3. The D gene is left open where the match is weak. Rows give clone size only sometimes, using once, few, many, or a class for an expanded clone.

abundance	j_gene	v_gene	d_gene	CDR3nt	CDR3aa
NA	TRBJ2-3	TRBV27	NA	TGTGCCAGCAGTTTCGGCCCGTACGGAGAAACAGATACGCAGTATTTT	CASSFGPYGETDTQYF
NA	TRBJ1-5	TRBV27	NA	TGTGCCAGCAGTTACTACGGACAACCCAATCAGCCCCAGCATTTT	CASSYYGQPNQPQHF
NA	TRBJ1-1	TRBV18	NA	TGTGCCAGCTCACCAATGGGAGACTCAAGCACTGAAGCTTTCTTT	CASSPMGDSSTEAFF
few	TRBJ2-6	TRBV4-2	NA	TGTGCCAGCAGCCAAACCTCTGGGGCCAACGTCCTGACTTTC	CASSQTSGANVLTF
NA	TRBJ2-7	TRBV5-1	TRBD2	TGCGCCAGCAGCTTGTGGACTAGCGGGCTACCGTCCTACGAGCAGTACTTC	CASSLWTSGLPSYEQYF
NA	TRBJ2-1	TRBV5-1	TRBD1	TGCGCCAGCAGCTTTGTTACAGGGGTGGTATACAATGAGCAGTTCTTC	CASSFVTGVVYNEQFF
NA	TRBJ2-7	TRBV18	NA	TGTGCCAGTTCCAAGGCGGAAGGATCCTACGAGCAGTACTTC	CASSKAEGSYEQYF
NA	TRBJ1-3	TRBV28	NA	TGTGCCAGCCGCTGGGGAGGGGGAAACACCATATATTTT	CASRWGGGNTIYF
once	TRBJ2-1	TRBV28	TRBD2	TGTGCCAGCAGTTTAACCGGGACTAGCGGGAGGAATGAGCAGTTCTTC	CASSLTGTSGRNEQFF
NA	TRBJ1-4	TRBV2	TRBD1	TGTGCCAGCAGGGTGACAGGGTCTACTGAAAAACTGTTTTTT	CASRVTGSTEKLFF
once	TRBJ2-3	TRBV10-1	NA	TGCGCCAGCAGCGCCCCAGGCACAGATACGCAGTATTTT	CASSAPGTDTQYF
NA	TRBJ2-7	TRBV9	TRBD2	TGTGCCAGCAGCGTAGCTTCCACTAGCGGGAGTGGATACGAGCAGTACTTC	CASSVASTSGSGYEQYF
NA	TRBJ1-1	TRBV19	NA	TGTGCCAGTAGTATTGGGGGGGCAGGCACTGAAGCTTTCTTT	CASSIGGAGTEAFF
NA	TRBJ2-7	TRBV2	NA	TGTGCCAGTGCTGGGCTAGCTGGCGAGCAGTACTTC	CASAGLAGEQYF
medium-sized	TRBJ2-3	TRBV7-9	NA	TGTGCCAGCACCCCCTCGTGGGGCAACACAGATACGCAGTATTTT	CASTPSWGNTDTQYF
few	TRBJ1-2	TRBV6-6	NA	TGTGCCAGCAGGGACAGAGCTAACTATGGCTACACCTTC	CASRDRANYGYTF
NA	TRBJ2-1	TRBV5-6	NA	TGTGCCAGCAGCTTGGTCGGCGGTGAGCAGTTCTTC	CASSLVGGEQFF
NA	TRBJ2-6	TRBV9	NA	TGTGCCAGCAGCCCAAGGACGGGGGGCACGTTCTCTGGGGCCAACGTCCTGACTTTC	CASSPRTGGTFSGANVLTF
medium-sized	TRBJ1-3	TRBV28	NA	TGTGCCAGCAGTTATCAGGTCTCTGGAAACACCATATATTTT	CASSYQVSGNTIYF
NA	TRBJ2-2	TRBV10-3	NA	TGTGCGACACGGACCTCTAACACCGGGGAGCTGTTTTTT	CATRTSNTGELFF
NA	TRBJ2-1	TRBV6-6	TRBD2	TGTGCCAGCAGCCATATAGCGGGGGGGGCCAATGAGCAGTTCTTC	CASSHIAGGANEQFF
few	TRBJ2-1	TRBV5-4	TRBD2	TGTGCCAGCAGCCGCAGACTAGCGGGAGCGCAACCCAACAATGAGCAGTTCTTC	CASSRRLAGAQPNNEQFF
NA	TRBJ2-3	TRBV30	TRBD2	TGTGCCTGGGGGGGAGGGCCAGAAGATACGCAGTATTTT	CAWGGGPEDTQYF
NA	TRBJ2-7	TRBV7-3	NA	TGTGCCAGCAGCTTACGCCCGTACGAGCAGTACTTC	CASSLRPYEQYF
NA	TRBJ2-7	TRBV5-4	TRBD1	TGTGCCAGCAGCGCAGACAGGGTTTTGAGCTACGAGCAGTACTTC	CASSADRVLSYEQYF
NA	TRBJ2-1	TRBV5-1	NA	TGCGCCAGCAGCTTGTGGTGGACTACTCGTAGGGGGCAGTTCTTC	CASSLWWTTRRGQFF
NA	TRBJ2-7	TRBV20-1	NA	TGCAGTGCTAGTTTGAGGGAGCAGTACTTC	CSASLREQYF
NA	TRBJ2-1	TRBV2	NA	TGTGCCAGCAGTGGTTGGTACAATGAGCAGTTCTTC	CASSGWYNEQFF
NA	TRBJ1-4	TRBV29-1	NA	TGCAGCGCAGGACAGCTATCCGGCGAAAAACTGTTTTTT	CSAGQLSGEKLFF
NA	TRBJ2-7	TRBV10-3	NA	TGTGCCATCACCGCTTCCTTGACACACTCCTACGAGCAGTACTTC	CAITASLTHSYEQYF
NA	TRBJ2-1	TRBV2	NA	TGTGCCAGCAGTGAAGGGCTAGCAGGAAATGAGCAGTTCTTC	CASSEGLAGNEQFF